The T cell receptor (beta chain) described here comes from a study of blood T cell repertoires in COVID-19. The overall study: Collection of acute and convalescent COVID-19 samples took place in the United States, Italy and Spain.

In the original processing: Using reference gene primer amplification, nucleated cell counts were estimated. Only in-frame clones appear in the TCRdb table, and some are missing; sequencing was by immunoSEQ multiplex PCR. The DNA was the basis for D and trimming; V, J and clone size are from that table. The sample lists under 250,000 clones; approximately 84% were seen once. Germline CDR1 and CDR2: MGHRA and YSYEKL. The CDR3 is made up of 13 amino acids. V was cut by 3 bases and J by 0 bases, with 6 bases left in between. Material: peripheral blood. The rearrangement uses TRBV4-1 and TRBJ2-7, with D perhaps matching TRBD2 (5 bases). This clonotype was obtained from a woman aged 45-65 years with active or convalescent COVID-19. The CDR3 DNA follows: TGCGCCAGCAGCCAGGGGAGCTCCTACGAGCAGTACTTC. Translated: CASSQGSSYEQYF.